One sample yielded the 14 T cell receptor beta chains listed below, sequenced in a study of monozygotic twins with inflammatory bowel disease. TCRdb reprocessed the 5' RACE reads; each CDR3 protein has one entry and no DNA is given. The sample data list approximately 160,000 distinct CDR3 sequences. What was sequenced was blood. All receptors come from a human donor with ulcerative colitis or Crohn's disease, or a healthy co-twin of an affected twin (not recorded which).

The CDR3 here is CASSLRSRVSPTEQYF. The chain has TRBV7-2 and TRBJ2-7; checking the TCRdb D call of TRBD1 is not possible without DNA. The CDR3 covers 16 residues. Per germline, CDR1 SGHTA and CDR2 FQGNSA.

The rearrangement links TRBV20-1 to TRBJ1-2; TCRdb lists TRBD1, though no DNA is available to test this call. Germline CDR1 is DFQATT and CDR2 is SNEGSKA (reference sequence). The CDR3 spans 15 residues. The CDR3 here is CSAKAKRTTNYGYTF.

The rearrangement joins TRBV28 to TRBJ2-5; the D call of TRBD1 rests on TCRdb alone, since no DNA is present to check it. Germline V gene data show CDR1 as MDHEN and CDR2 as SYDVKM. The CDR3 runs to 14 residues. CDR3 sequence: CASREGQPFSTQYF.

The chain recombines TRBV2 with TRBJ1-1; TCRdb reports TRBD1, a call that lacks DNA to check it against. Germline V CDR1 and CDR2: SNHLY, FYNNEI. This CDR3 comprises 13 residues. CDR3 region: CATLTAFNTEAFF.

This sequence joins TRBV18 and TRBJ1-2; TCRdb's assignment of TRBD1 cannot be checked, as there is no DNA. This CDR3 comprises 16 residues. Germline CDR1 is KGHSH and CDR2 is LQKENI. The CDR3 sequence: CASSPVRGSKGYGYTF.

The chain uses TRBV7-9 and TRBJ2-5. Germline loops: CDR1 SEHNR, CDR2 FQNEAQ (reference sequence). The CDR3 consists of 13 residues. Here the CDR3 reads CASSSLGLETQYF.

The chain has TRBV7-2 and TRBJ1-4; TCRdb selects TRBD1, and the lack of DNA leaves this call unchecked. From germline, CDR1 is SGHTA and CDR2 FQGNSA. The CDR3 totals 15 residues. CDR3 region: CASSLGPGHNEKLFF.

This chain joins TRBV29-1 and TRBJ2-2. Germline CDR1 and CDR2: SQVTM and ANQGSEA. This CDR3 is 13 amino acids long. The CDR3 loop reads CSALFLNTGELFF.

This chain links TRBV5-5 with TRBJ1-4; TCRdb's D call, TRBD1, is unchecked because there is no DNA. The CDR3 consists of 15 residues. The germline gives CDR1 SGHKS, CDR2 YYEKEE (reference sequence). The CDR3 here is CASSSSTGSNEKLFF.

This chain connects TRBV10-3 to TRBJ2-7. Germline CDR1 reads ENHRY; CDR2 reads SYGVKD. This CDR3 has 12 amino acids. CDR3 amino acids: CAISEQSYEQYF.

CDR3 sequence: CSVQGGTGETQYF. The chain is built from TRBV29-1 and TRBJ2-5; TCRdb proposes TRBD1, but this gene call is untestable without DNA. The germline CDR1 and CDR2 sequences are SQVTM and ANQGSEA. This CDR3 contains 13 residues. The whole variable domain, filled in from reference TRBV29-1 and TRBJ2-5, reads SAVISQKPSRDICQRGTSLTIQCQVDSQVTMMFWYRQQPGQSLTLIATANQGSEATYESGFVIDKFPISRPNLTFSTLTVSNMSPEDSSIYLCSVQGGTGETQYFGPGTRLLVL.

The genes are TRBV20-1 and TRBJ2-3. The germline gives CDR1 DFQATT, CDR2 SNEGSKA (reference sequence). This CDR3 contains 12 residues. This CDR3 is CSVIWSKGSQYF.

The chain carries TRBV4-3 and TRBJ2-2; TCRdb picks TRBD1, but there is no DNA to check that call. CDR3 size: 18 residues. Germline CDR1 reads LGHNA; CDR2 reads YSLEER. CDR3 in amino acids: CASSQDVTGGGITGELFF.

The V and J genes are TRBV12-3 or TRBV12-4 and TRBJ2-5; TCRdb designates TRBD1, a call that cannot be tested without DNA. This CDR3 is built from 16 residues. The CDR3 loop reads CASSLGNRGWVETQYF.